A selection of T cell receptor beta chains follows, all from one sample in a study of spatial heterogeneity in lung cancer. TCRdb itself ran the 5' RACE reads through MiXCR, one entry per CDR3 protein. Among some 5,000 distinct CDR3 sequences listed, around a quarter were seen once. The sequenced sample was lung tumor tissue, obtained at surgery. Receptor source: a male donor with early-stage non-small cell lung cancer. Both conserved end residues are part of each CDR3. D genes are given only for firm matches. A row's size may be missing; if present it is once, few, many or a size class.

TRBJ2-3	TRBV6-1	TRBD2	.	CASSQSGRGGDTQYF	TGTGCCAGCAGCCAGAGCGGGAGAGGTGGAGATACGCAGTATTTT
TRBJ2-7	TRBV13	.	.	CASSSGSSYEQYF	TGTGCCAGCAGCTCCGGGTCTTCCTACGAGCAGTACTTC
TRBJ2-1	TRBV11-2	.	.	CASSLVASVIGNEQFF	TGTGCCAGCAGCTTAGTTGCTAGCGTGATAGGGAATGAGCAGTTCTTC
TRBJ2-3	TRBV7-9	TRBD1	.	CASSPDRGSDTQYF	TGTGCCAGCAGCCCGGACAGGGGCTCAGATACGCAGTATTTT
TRBJ2-4	TRBV2	.	.	CASSLQGRENIQYF	TGTGCCAGCAGTCTACAGGGTCGGGAAAACATTCAGTACTTC
TRBJ1-5	TRBV6-2/TRBV6-3	.	medium-sized	CASHPGLVSAQPQHF	TGTGCCAGCCACCCGGGACTTGTTTCCGCGCAGCCCCAGCATTTT
TRBJ1-1	TRBV29-1	.	many	CSVARGATEAFF	TGCAGCGTTGCCAGAGGGGCGACTGAAGCTTTCTTT
TRBJ1-2	TRBV9	.	medium-sized	CASSAWDQANYGYTF	TGTGCCAGCAGCGCTTGGGACCAAGCTAACTATGGCTACACCTTC
TRBJ2-1	TRBV5-4	TRBD2	large	CASSPGLAGRNEQFF	TGTGCCAGCAGCCCGGGACTAGCGGGTCGCAATGAGCAGTTCTTC
TRBJ2-5	TRBV3-1	TRBD2	medium-sized	CASSQEVGSGRWGETQYF	TGTGCCAGCAGCCAAGAGGTCGGCTCCGGGAGGTGGGGAGAGACCCAGTACTTC
TRBJ2-1	TRBV9	TRBD1	.	CASSAGTDYNEQFF	TGTGCCAGCAGCGCCGGGACAGACTACAATGAGCAGTTCTTC
TRBJ2-1	TRBV10-2	TRBD2	medium-sized	CASSESAGGTYNEQFF	TGCGCCAGCAGTGAGTCAGCGGGAGGGACCTACAATGAGCAGTTCTTC
TRBJ2-3	TRBV19	.	.	CASNLRQASDTQYF	TGTGCCAGTAACCTCCGACAGGCTTCAGATACGCAGTATTTT
TRBJ2-7	TRBV18	.	.	CASSPRSGEQYF	TGTGCCAGCTCACCACGTTCGGGCGAGCAGTACTTC
TRBJ2-1	TRBV5-4	TRBD2	medium-sized	CASSLVAGVVYEQFF	TGTGCCAGCAGCTTGGTAGCGGGAGTGGTTTATGAGCAGTTCTTC
TRBJ2-5	TRBV11-2	.	medium-sized	CASSLRRVETQYF	TGTGCCAGCAGCCTGCGGAGGGTGGAGACCCAGTACTTC
TRBJ2-1	TRBV20-1	TRBD2	.	CSARWHSGTNFNEQFF	TGCAGTGCTAGATGGCATAGCGGGACCAACTTCAATGAGCAGTTCTTC
TRBJ2-2	TRBV18	TRBD2	.	CASSPTSGTNTGELFF	TGTGCCAGCTCACCCACTAGCGGGACGAACACCGGGGAGCTGTTTTTT
TRBJ2-3	TRBV27	TRBD2	medium-sized	CASSTGTSPDTQYF	TGTGCCAGCAGCACCGGGACTAGCCCAGATACGCAGTATTTT
TRBJ2-7	TRBV6-2/TRBV6-3	TRBD2	few	CASSYSPGGSSYEQYF	TGTGCCAGCAGTTACTCCCCGGGAGGGAGCTCCTACGAGCAGTACTTC
TRBJ2-7	TRBV28	TRBD2	.	CASSSPAGASYEQYF	TGTGCCAGCAGTTCCCCAGCGGGGGCCTCCTACGAGCAGTACTTC
TRBJ2-1	TRBV7-9	TRBD1	medium-sized	CASSLTGDSTNEQFF	TGTGCCAGCAGCCTTACAGGGGACAGCACCAATGAGCAGTTCTTC
TRBJ1-1	TRBV30	.	medium-sized	CAWSHSRAGTEAFF	TGTGCCTGGAGCCACTCCAGGGCAGGCACTGAAGCTTTCTTT
TRBJ2-1	TRBV27	TRBD2	once	CASSSGLAGYSSYNEQFF	TGTGCCAGCAGTTCGGGACTAGCGGGGTACAGCTCCTACAATGAGCAGTTCTTC
TRBJ2-3	TRBV7-2	TRBD2	.	CASSYTGGTDTQYF	TGTGCCAGCAGCTATACGGGGGGAACAGATACGCAGTATTTT
TRBJ1-4	TRBV25-1	.	.	CASSEYRRTNEKLFF	TGTGCCAGCAGTGAATATCGGAGAACTAATGAAAAACTGTTTTTT
TRBJ2-5	TRBV28	.	.	CASSRTVKETQYF	TGTGCCAGCAGTCGGACCGTAAAAGAGACCCAGTACTTC
TRBJ1-2	TRBV10-1	TRBD1	many	CARQPGQIYGYTF	TGCGCCCGGCAACCGGGACAGATTTATGGCTACACCTTC